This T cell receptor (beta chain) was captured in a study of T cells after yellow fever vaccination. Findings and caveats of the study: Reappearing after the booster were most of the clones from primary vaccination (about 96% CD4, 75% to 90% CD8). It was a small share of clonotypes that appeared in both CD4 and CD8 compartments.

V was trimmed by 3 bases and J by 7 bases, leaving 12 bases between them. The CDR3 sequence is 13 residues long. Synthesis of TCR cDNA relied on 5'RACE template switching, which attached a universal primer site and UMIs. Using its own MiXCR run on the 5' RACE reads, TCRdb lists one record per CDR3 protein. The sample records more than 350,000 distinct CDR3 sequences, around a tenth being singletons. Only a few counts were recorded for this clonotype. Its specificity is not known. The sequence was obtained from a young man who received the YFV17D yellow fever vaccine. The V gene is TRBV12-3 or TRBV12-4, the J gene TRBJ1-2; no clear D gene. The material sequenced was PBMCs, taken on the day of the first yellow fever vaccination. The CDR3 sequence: CASSFGVLAGYTF. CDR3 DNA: TGTGCCAGCAGTTTTGGGGTATTGGCTGGCTACACCTTC.